This T cell receptor (beta chain) was captured in a study of beta chain features in type 1 diabetes. Study context: Patient and healthy donor groups were alike in age, gender and cell yields.

Study results and limitations: The study found that naive, central memory and Treg TCRB repertoires appeared more similar in patients than in healthy donors.

This clone was seen a few times. Its specificity is not known. The germline gives CDR1 SEHNR, CDR2 FQNEAQ (reference sequence). V trimming: 8 bases; J trimming: 0 bases; junction bases outside the gene matches: 4. The CDR3 loop spans 14 amino acids. The whole isolated RNA underwent reverse transcription, so sequencing captured expressed TCRB transcripts. Sequencing used immunoSEQ multiplex PCR; TCRdb keeps in-frame clones, though not all of them. Counted here are 300,000 to 400,000 clones, less than 10% occurring once; the ten biggest clones make up around 0.45%. Via CD45RO/CCR7/CD25/CD127/CD95/CD27, cells of the CD4+ naive, central memory, regulatory and stem cell-like memory subsets were sorted. Sorted cells reached over 98% purity in every population.

This chain uses TRBV7-9 with TRBJ2-4; 7 positions agree with TRBD1. Sequenced input: central memory CD4+ T cells from blood. The TCR was taken from a young woman in good health. CDR3 sequence reads: CASGDRVAKNIQYF. DNA of the CDR3: TGTGCCAGCGGCGACAGGGTAGCCAAAAACATTCAGTACTTC.